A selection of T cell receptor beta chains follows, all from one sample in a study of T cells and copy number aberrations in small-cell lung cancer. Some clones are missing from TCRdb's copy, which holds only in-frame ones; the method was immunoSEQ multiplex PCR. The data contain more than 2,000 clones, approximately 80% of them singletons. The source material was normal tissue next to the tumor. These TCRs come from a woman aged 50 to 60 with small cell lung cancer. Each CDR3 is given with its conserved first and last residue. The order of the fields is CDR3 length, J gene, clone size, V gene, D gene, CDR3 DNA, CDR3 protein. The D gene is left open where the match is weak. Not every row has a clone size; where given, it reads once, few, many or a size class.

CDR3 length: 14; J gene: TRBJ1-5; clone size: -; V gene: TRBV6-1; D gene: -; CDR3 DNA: TGTGCCAGTTCGACGGGCTCTAGCAATCAACCCCAGCATTTT; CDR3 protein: CASSTGSSNQPQHF
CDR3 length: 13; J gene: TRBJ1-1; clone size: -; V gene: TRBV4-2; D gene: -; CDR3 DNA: TGTGCCAGCAGCCAAGGAGATAAGGCTGAAGCTTTCTTT; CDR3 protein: CASSQGDKAEAFF
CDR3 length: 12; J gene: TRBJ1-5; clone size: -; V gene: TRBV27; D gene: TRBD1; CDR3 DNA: TGTGCCAGCAGTACAGGGGACCAGCCCCAGCATTTT; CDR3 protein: CASSTGDQPQHF
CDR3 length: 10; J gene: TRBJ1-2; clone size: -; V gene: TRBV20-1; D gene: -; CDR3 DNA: TGCAGTGTGGCTCGGCGGGGCTACACCTTC; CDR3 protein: CSVARRGYTF
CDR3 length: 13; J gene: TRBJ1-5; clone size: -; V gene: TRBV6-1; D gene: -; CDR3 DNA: TGTGCCAGCAGTGAATCTTCTCAACAGCCCCAGCATTTT; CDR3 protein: CASSESSQQPQHF
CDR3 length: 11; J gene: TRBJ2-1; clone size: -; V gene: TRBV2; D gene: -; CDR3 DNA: TGTGCCAGCGGATGGGTCAATGAGCAGTTCTTC; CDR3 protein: CASGWVNEQFF
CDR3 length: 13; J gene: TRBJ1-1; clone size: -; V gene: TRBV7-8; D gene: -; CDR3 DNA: TGTGCCAGCAGCAATGGGCGGAACACTGAAGCTTTCTTT; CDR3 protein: CASSNGRNTEAFF
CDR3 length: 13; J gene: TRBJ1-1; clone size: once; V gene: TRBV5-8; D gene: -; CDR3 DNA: TGTGCCAGCAGCCCTCGGGGGGACACTGAAGCTTTCTTT; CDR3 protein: CASSPRGDTEAFF
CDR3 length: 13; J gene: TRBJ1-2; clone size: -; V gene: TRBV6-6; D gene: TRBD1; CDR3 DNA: TGTGCCAGCAACTCACAGGGGAAGCATGGCTACACCTTC; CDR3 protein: CASNSQGKHGYTF
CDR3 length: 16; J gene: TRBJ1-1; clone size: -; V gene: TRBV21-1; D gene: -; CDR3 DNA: TGTGCCAGCAGCCCCGAGGGGGTCCTTTTAGACACTGAAGCTTTCTTT; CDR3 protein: CASSPEGVLLDTEAFF
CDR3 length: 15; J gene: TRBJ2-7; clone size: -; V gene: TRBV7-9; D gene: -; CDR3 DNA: TGTGCCAGCAGCTCCCAGAAGGGGGACTCCTACGAGCAGTACTTC; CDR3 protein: CASSSQKGDSYEQYF
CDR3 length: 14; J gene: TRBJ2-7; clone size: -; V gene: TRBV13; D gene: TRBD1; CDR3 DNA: TGTGCCAGCAGCAGCAGGGGGTCTGCCTACGAGCAGTACTTC; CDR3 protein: CASSSRGSAYEQYF
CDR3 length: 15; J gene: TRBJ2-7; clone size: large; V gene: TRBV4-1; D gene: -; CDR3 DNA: TGCGCCAGCAGCCAACCCTGGGTAGGTCTCGACGAGCAGTACTTC; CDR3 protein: CASSQPWVGLDEQYF
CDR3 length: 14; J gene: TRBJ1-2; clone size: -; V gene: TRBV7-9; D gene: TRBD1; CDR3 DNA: TGTGCCAGCAGCTCCCAGGGGACAGACTATGGCTACACCTTC; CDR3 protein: CASSSQGTDYGYTF
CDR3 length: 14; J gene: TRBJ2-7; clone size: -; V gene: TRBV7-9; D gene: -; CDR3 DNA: TGTGCCAGCAGCTTAAGTGGGGTTCCCTACGAGCAGTACTTC; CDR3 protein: CASSLSGVPYEQYF
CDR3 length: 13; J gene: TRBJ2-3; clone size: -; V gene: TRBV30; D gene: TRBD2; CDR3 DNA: TGTGCCTGGAGTGTTGCGGGGGGAGATACGCAGTATTTT; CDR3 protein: CAWSVAGGDTQYF
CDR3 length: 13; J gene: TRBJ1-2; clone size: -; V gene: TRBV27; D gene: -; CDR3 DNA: TGTGCCAGCAGTTGGGGGCATTTCTACGGCTACACCTTC; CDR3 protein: CASSWGHFYGYTF
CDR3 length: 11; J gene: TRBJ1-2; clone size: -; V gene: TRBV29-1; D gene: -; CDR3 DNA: TGCAGCACGACAGTTAACTATGGCTACACCTTC; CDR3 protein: CSTTVNYGYTF
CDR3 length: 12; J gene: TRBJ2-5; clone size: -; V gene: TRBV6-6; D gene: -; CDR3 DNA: TGTGCCAGCAGTCAAGATCCGGGGGCCCAGTACTTC; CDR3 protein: CASSQDPGAQYF
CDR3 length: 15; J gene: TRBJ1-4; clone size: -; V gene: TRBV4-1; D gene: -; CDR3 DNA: TGCGCCAGCAGCCAAACAGGGTCGCCTAATGAAAAACTGTTTTTT; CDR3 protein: CASSQTGSPNEKLFF
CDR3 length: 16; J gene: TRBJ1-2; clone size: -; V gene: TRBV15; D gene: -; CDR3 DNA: TGTGCCACCAGCCCTCGGCGGGGATCGGCTAACTATGGCTACACCTTC; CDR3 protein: CATSPRRGSANYGYTF
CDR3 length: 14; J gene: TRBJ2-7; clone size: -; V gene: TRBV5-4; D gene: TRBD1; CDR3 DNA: TGTGCCAGCAGTCTTTGGGACAGAGGCTACGAGCAGTACTTC; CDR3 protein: CASSLWDRGYEQYF
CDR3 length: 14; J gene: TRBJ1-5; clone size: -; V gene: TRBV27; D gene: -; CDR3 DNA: TGTGCCAGCAGTTTATCCGGTAGCAATCAGCCCCAGCATTTT; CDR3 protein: CASSLSGSNQPQHF
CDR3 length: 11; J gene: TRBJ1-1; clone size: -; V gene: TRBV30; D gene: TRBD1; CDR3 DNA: TGTGCCTGGAACGGACAGGGGCAAGCTTTCTTT; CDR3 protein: CAWNGQGQAFF
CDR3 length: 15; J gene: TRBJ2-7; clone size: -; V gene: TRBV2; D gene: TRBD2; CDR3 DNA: TGTGCCAGCAGTGGGACTAGCGGAGATATCTACGAGCAGTACTTC; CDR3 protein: CASSGTSGDIYEQYF
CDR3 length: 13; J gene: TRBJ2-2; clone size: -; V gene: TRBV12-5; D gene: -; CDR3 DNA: TGTGCTAGTGGTTTTTGGGGGACCGGGGAGCTGTTTTTT; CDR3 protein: CASGFWGTGELFF
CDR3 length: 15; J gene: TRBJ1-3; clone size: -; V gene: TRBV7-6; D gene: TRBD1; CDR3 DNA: TGTGCCAGCAGCTTAGCAGGGGGCGATGTATACACCATATATTTT; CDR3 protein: CASSLAGGDVYTIYF
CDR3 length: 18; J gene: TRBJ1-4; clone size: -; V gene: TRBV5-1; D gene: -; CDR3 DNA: TGCGCCAGCAGCTTGGGCTACGGGGGGCGCGGAGCTAATGAAAAACTGTTTTTT; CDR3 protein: CASSLGYGGRGANEKLFF
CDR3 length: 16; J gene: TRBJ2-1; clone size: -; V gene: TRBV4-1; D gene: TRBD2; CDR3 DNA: TGCGCCAGCAGCCAGGAAGCGGGAGGGTCCTACAATGAGCAGTTCTTC; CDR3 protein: CASSQEAGGSYNEQFF
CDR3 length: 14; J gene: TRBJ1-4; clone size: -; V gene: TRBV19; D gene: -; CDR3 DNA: TGTGCCAGTAGTCCGGGACGGACAAATGAAAAACTGTTTTTT; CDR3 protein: CASSPGRTNEKLFF
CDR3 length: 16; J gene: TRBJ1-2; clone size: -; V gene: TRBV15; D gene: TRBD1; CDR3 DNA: TGTGCCACCAGCGAAGGACAGGGGGCGGTTTACGATGGCTACACCTTC; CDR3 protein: CATSEGQGAVYDGYTF
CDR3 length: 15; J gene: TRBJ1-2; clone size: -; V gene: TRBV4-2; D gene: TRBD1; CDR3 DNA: TGTGCCAGCAGCCAAGATCCAGGGGGCGATGGTGGCTACACCTTC; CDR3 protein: CASSQDPGGDGGYTF
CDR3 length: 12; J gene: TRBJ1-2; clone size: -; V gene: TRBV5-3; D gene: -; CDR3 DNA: TGTGCCAGAAGCTTCACCAACTATGGCTACACCTTC; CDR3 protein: CARSFTNYGYTF
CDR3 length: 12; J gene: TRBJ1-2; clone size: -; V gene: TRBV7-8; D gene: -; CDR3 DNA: TGTGCCAGCAGCCACGGGATTGGTGGCTACACCTTC; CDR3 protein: CASSHGIGGYTF
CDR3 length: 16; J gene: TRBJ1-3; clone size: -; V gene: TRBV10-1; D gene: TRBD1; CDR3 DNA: TGCGCCAGCAGTGAGGGACGACAGGGGACTGGAAACACCATATATTTT; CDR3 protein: CASSEGRQGTGNTIYF
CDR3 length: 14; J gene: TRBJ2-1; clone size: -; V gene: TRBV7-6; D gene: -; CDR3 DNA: TGTGCCAGCAGCTTTCAGGGGAATGAGGATGAGCAGTTCTTC; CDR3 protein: CASSFQGNEDEQFF
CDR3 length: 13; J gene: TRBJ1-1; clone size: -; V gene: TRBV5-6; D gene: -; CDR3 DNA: TGTGCCAGCAGCATTCCACCGAACACTGAAGCTTTCTTT; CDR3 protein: CASSIPPNTEAFF
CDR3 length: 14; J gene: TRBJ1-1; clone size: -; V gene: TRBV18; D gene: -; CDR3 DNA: TGTGCCAGCTCACCACCGGAGTCCGGGGCTGAAGCTTTCTTT; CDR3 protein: CASSPPESGAEAFF
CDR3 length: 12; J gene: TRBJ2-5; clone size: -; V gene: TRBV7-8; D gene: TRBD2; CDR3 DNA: TGTGCCAGCGGGAGCGGGGGGGGTACCCAGTACTTC; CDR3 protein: CASGSGGGTQYF
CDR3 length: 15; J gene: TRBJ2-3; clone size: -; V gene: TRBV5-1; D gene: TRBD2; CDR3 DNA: TGCGCCAGCAGAAGCGGGGGCTCCGGGAGGGATACGCAGTATTTT; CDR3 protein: CASRSGGSGRDTQYF
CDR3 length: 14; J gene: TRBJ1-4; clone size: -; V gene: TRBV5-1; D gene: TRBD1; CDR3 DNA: TGCGCCAGCAGCACTGGACAGGGGGACGAAAAACTGTTTTTT; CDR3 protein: CASSTGQGDEKLFF
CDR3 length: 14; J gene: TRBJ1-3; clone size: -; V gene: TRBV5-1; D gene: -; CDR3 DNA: TGCGCCAGCAGCGACACTGACTCTGGAAACACCATATATTTT; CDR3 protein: CASSDTDSGNTIYF
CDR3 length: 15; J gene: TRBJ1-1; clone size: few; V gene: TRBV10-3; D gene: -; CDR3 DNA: TGTGCCATCAGTGAGTTTTGGGTCAGACGGACTGAAGCTTTCTTT; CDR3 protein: CAISEFWVRRTEAFF
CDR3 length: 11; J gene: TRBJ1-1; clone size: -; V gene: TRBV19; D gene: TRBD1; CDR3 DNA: TGTGCCAGTGGACAGGGCACTGAAGCTTTCTTT; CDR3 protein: CASGQGTEAFF
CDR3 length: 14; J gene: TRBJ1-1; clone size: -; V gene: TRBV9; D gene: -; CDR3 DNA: TGTGCCAGCAGCGCCGATGTAGGGGCTCCAGAAGCTTTCTTT; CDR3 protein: CASSADVGAPEAFF
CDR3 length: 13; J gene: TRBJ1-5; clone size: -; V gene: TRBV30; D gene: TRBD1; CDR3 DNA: TGTGCCTGGTCGGGACAGGGGAATCAGCCCCAGCATTTT; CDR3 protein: CAWSGQGNQPQHF
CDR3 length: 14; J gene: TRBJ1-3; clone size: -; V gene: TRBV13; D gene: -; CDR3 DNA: TGTGCCAGCAGTCAGGGTCTTTCTGGAAACACCATATATTTT; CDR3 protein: CASSQGLSGNTIYF
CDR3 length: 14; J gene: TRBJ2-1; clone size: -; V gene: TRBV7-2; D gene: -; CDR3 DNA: TGTGCCAGCAGCTTAGAGATGGCCTACAATGAGCAGTTCTTC; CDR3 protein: CASSLEMAYNEQFF
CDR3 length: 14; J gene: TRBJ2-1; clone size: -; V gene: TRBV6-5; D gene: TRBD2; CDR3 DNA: TGTGCCAGCAGTTACCTAGCGGGGGAGGATGAACAGTTCTTC; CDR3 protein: CASSYLAGEDEQFF